The 6 T cell receptor beta chains listed next were all sequenced from one sample in a study of early T cells in non-severe SARS-CoV-2 infection. TCRdb recomputed calls from the 5' RACE reads with MiXCR, one row per CDR3 protein. This repertoire shows 75,000 to 80,000 distinct CDR3 sequences, 8.5% to 10% found once; its top ten account for about 4.8%. The specimen was whole blood. These receptors all stem from an adult who was a healthcare worker with PCR-confirmed SARS-CoV-2 infection or an uninfected control (not recorded which).

This clonotype was recorded at least ten times. The V call is TRBV4-1, the J call TRBJ2-3; a possible D gene is TRBD1 (5 bases). Trimming stripped 1 base from V and 2 bases from J, with 13 bases between. Germline assignment: CDR1 MGHRA and CDR2 YSYEKL. This CDR3 is 16 amino acids long. CDR3 sequence reads: CASSQGQTRDTDTQYF. The CDR3 DNA is TGCGCCAGCAGCCAAGGACAGACCCGCGACACAGATACGCAGTATTTT.

The chain joins TRBV12-3 or TRBV12-4 to TRBJ1-5; D remains unclear. The CDR3 sequence is 13 residues long. V was clipped by 5 bases and J by 6 bases, with 11 bases between them. The CDR3 reads CASSTREAQPQHF. CDR3 nucleotide sequence: TGTGCCAGCAGTACCCGAGAGGCTCAGCCCCAGCATTTT.

This clonotype showed up just a few times. The gene calls are TRBV6-2 or TRBV6-3 and TRBJ1-6, with D possibly TRBD1 on 5 matching bases. V lost 0 bases, J lost 7 bases, and 19 bases lay in between. In germline, CDR1 is MNHEY, CDR2 SVGEGT. CDR3 size: 18 residues. CDR3 protein: CASSYSVGTLEPNSPLHF. The DNA of the CDR3 is TGTGCCAGCAGTTACTCCGTCGGGACCCTCGAGCCCAATTCACCCCTCCACTTT.

This clonotype was seen at least ten times. The genes are TRBV23-1 and TRBJ1-6; D is undetermined. TRBV23-1 is designated an ORF whose function remains uncertain. The length of the CDR3 is 14 residues. Trimming took off 4 bases at V and 8 bases at J, with 12 bases between the two ends. In nucleotides, the CDR3 is TGCGCCAGCAGTCGGGGTTATAGTCATTCACCCCTCCACTTT. Translated, it gives CASSRGYSHSPLHF.

This clonotype was detected a few times. The chain links TRBV2 to TRBJ2-5; D is perhaps TRBD1 or TRBD2 (5 bases each). Trimming cost V 6 bases and J 2 bases, with 13 bases left between them. CDR1 is SNHLY, CDR2 FYNNEI, per germline. This CDR3 has 14 residues. The CDR3 region has the DNA TGTGCCAGCAGCGGAGAGGGACCGCAAGAGACCCAGTACTTC. It codes for CASSGEGPQETQYF.

This clonotype was detected a few times. The chain combines TRBV5-4 with TRBJ2-3; 9 bases are shared with TRBD2. In germline, CDR1 is SGHNT, CDR2 YYREEE (reference sequence). The V and J ends lost 6 bases and 4 bases, in that order; junction bases with no gene match: 9. This CDR3 is 15 amino acids long. The CDR3 DNA reads TGTGCCAGCAATCGCGCGGGAGGGCCCGCAGATACGCAGTATTTT. This codes for CASNRAGGPADTQYF.